The 28 T cell receptor beta chains below were found in one sample sequenced in a study of cytomegalovirus exposure and HLA in healthy donors. A multiplex PCR was run with 60 Vbeta primers and 13 Jbeta primers. Repertoires were generated with immunoSEQ multiplex PCR, while TCRdb's copy carries only in-frame clones and drops some. The sample lists around 150,000 clones; 66% were seen once. The sequenced material came from PBMCs. Receptors originate from a woman aged 55-75 years in good health and CMV-seronegative.

The rearrangement links TRBV11-2 to TRBJ2-5; D is unclear. Per the germline V gene, CDR1 is SGHAT and CDR2 is FQNNGV. This CDR3 spans 13 amino acids. V lost 2 bases and J lost 5, with 9 bases in between. CDR3 in DNA: TGTGCCAGCAGCTTAATTCTACGGGAGACCCAGTACTTC. It codes for CASSLILRETQYF.

The V gene is TRBV5-1, the J gene TRBJ2-2; 14 nucleotides align to TRBD2. Germline V gene sequence: CDR1 SGHRS, CDR2 YFSETQ. After removal of 3 bases from V and 2 bases from J, the junction contained 9 bases not matched to a gene. There are 19 residues in the CDR3. CDR3 amino acids: CASSSLGLAGGTNTGELFF. The CDR3 nucleotides read TGCGCCAGCAGCTCCCTCGGACTAGCGGGAGGTACCAACACCGGGGAGCTGTTTTTT. Variable domain in full (rest from reference TRBV5-1 and TRBJ2-2): KAGVTQTPRYLIKTRGQQVTLSCSPISGHRSVSWYQQTPGQGLQFLFEYFSETQRNKGNFPGRFSGRQFSNSRSEMNVSTLELGDSALYLCASSSLGLAGGTNTGELFFGEGSRLTVL.

The chain recombines TRBV7-9 with TRBJ2-1, with TRBD1 matching over 7 bases. Germline V CDR1 and CDR2: SEHNR, FQNEAQ (reference sequence). Losses at the gene ends were 5 bases for V and 0 bases for J; bases not matched to a gene: 4. The CDR3 totals 15 residues. CDR3 in DNA: TGTGCCAGCAGCCCAGGGGACAGCTCCTACAATGAGCAGTTCTTC. Its translation is CASSPGDSSYNEQFF.

The chain recombines TRBV5-1 with TRBJ2-7, with D possibly being TRBD2 (6 bases). Per the germline V gene, CDR1 is SGHRS and CDR2 is YFSETQ. This CDR3 has 14 residues. V lost 0 bases and J 2 bases, leaving 9 bases between the germline ends. The DNA of the CDR3 is TGCGCCAGCAGCTTGGAACCGGGGGCCTACGAGCAGTACTTC. It codes for CASSLEPGAYEQYF.

This clone was recorded only once. The rearrangement uses TRBV27 and TRBJ1-5, with 8 bases matching TRBD1. This CDR3 contains 16 residues. J lost 5 bases, V lost 5 bases, and 11 bases had no gene match. Looked up from germline, CDR1 is MNHEY and CDR2 is SMNVEV (reference sequence). The CDR3 sequence: CASSPGTGNYYQPQHF. The CDR3 DNA reads as TGTGCCAGCAGTCCCGGGACAGGAAATTACTATCAGCCCCAGCATTTT.

The chain combines TRBV28 with TRBJ2-7; 8 nucleotides align to TRBD2. Germline V gene lookup returns CDR1 MDHEN and CDR2 SYDVKM. The CDR3 length is 14 residues. Losses at the gene ends were 8 bases for V and 0 bases for J; bases not matched to a gene: 6. The CDR3 sequence: CASGQRGSSYEQYF. The CDR3 region has the DNA TGTGCCAGCGGTCAGCGGGGGAGCTCCTACGAGCAGTACTTC.

The V and J genes are TRBV5-4 and TRBJ1-4; no definite D call. This CDR3 contains 13 residues. Trimming took off 1 base at V and 7 bases at J, with 8 bases between the two ends. CDR1 is SGHNT and CDR2 is YYREEE in the germline V gene (reference sequence). CDR3 nucleotide sequence: TGTGCCAGCAGCTTGACCCCCGGTGAAAAACTGTTTTTT. This codes for CASSLTPGEKLFF.

The chain couples TRBV6-5 to TRBJ1-4; D is possibly TRBD1 (5 bases). CDR3 length: 13 amino acids. V lost 6 bases, J lost 8 bases, and 13 bases lay in between. From germline, CDR1 is MNHEY and CDR2 SVGAGI. CDR3: CASSFGRTEKLFF. Here the CDR3 DNA reads TGTGCCAGCAGCTTCGGTAGGACAGAAAAACTGTTTTTT.

In the case of this clone: Other DNA sequences in this sample translate to the same CDR3. The gene calls are TRBV11-2 and TRBJ2-7; TRBD2 agrees at 10 bases. V dropped 8 bases and J dropped 3; count of bases not matched to a gene: 7. CDR1 is SGHAT, CDR2 FQNNGV, per germline. The CDR3 contains 14 residues. CDR3 region: CASEPLAGVYEQYF. CDR3 DNA sequence: TGTGCCAGCGAGCCCCTAGCGGGGGTCTACGAGCAGTACTTC.

This clone was seen a handful of times. This chain uses TRBV29-1 with TRBJ2-1, with D perhaps TRBD2 (5 bases). The V end lost 7 bases, the J end lost 8 bases, and 15 bases lay between the germline ends. This CDR3 is built from 12 residues. Germline loops: CDR1 SQVTM, CDR2 ANQGSEA. DNA for the CDR3: TGCAGCGGCCGATGGACTCTCTATGAGCAGTTCTTC. Translating it yields CSGRWTLYEQFF.

This clone occurred once. V gene TRBV6-1 combines with J gene TRBJ2-5; 8 bases agree with TRBD2. The assigned J gene may be wrong: the sequence end matches TRBJ2-7 better. The CDR3 consists of 14 residues. Germline CDR1 reads MNHNS; CDR2 reads SASEGT. CDR3 loop: CASSRGGRSYEQYF. DNA for the CDR3: TGTGCCAGCAGTCGGGGGGGCCGCTCCTACGAGCAGTACTTC.

The chain joins TRBV27 to TRBJ1-2; the D is unclear. This CDR3 region has 14 residues. In germline, CDR1 is MNHEY, CDR2 SMNVEV (reference sequence). Trimming left V 0 bases short and J 4 bases short, with 9 bases between. The CDR3 nucleotides are TGTGCCAGCAGTTTATCGCGCTCCTCCTATGGCTACACCTTC. Its protein is CASSLSRSSYGYTF.

The chain combines TRBV9 with TRBJ2-1, with D possibly matching TRBD1 (8 bases). Trimming shortened V by 0 bases and J by 9 bases, and 16 bases separated the two germline ends. This CDR3 is 15 amino acids long. CDR1 and CDR2 (germline): SGDLS, YYNGEE. The CDR3 DNA is TGTGCCAGCAGCGTAGGGACAGGGAGGGAAAGTGAGCAGTTCTTC. Its protein is CASSVGTGRESEQFF. The full variable domain, completed using reference TRBV9 and TRBJ2-1, is DSGVTQTPKHLITATGQRVTLRCSPRSGDLSVYWYQQSLDQGLQFLIQYYNGEERAKGNILERFSAQQFPDLHSELNLSSLELGDSALYFCASSVGTGRESEQFFGPGTRLTVL.

The V gene is TRBV7-2, the J gene TRBJ1-6; 7 bases are a match to TRBD1. Germline loops: CDR1 SGHTA, CDR2 FQGNSA. The CDR3 consists of 15 residues. J lost 5 bases, V lost 1 base, and 2 bases had no gene match. For the CDR3, the DNA is TGTGCCAGCAGCTTAGGGGGACAGAATAATTCACCCCTCCACTTT. Translated: CASSLGGQNNSPLHF.

The rearrangement links TRBV5-5 to TRBJ2-7; no clear D. The ends were cut back, 5 bases at V and 3 bases at J, with 18 bases in the middle. In germline, CDR1 is SGHKS, CDR2 YYEKEE (reference sequence). The CDR3 contains 15 residues. The CDR3 DNA sequence: TGTGCCAGCAGTCATCAGGAAGACAAATACTACGAGCAGTACTTC. It is translated as CASSHQEDKYYEQYF.

The chain joins TRBV18 to TRBJ1-1; unclear D gene. This CDR3 is 13 amino acids long. Germline V CDR1 and CDR2: KGHSH, LQKENI. Deletions cut 3 bases from V and 12 bases from J, with 17 bases between. The CDR3 loop is CASSPIEGSVTFF. The CDR3 DNA reads as TGTGCCAGCTCACCGATAGAGGGTTCCGTCACTTTCTTT. The full variable domain, its missing parts supplied by reference TRBV18 and TRBJ1-1, is NAGVMQNPRHLVRRRGQEARLRCSPMKGHSHVYWYRQLPEEGLKFMVYLQKENIIDESGMPKERFSAEFPKEGPSILRIQQVVRGDSAAYFCASSPIEGSVTFFGQGTRLTVV.

This chain connects TRBV19 to TRBJ1-5; 9 bases match TRBD1. V was clipped by 3 bases and J by 2 bases; unmatched bases: 8. Germline-derived CDR1 and CDR2 are LNHDA and SQIVND (reference sequence). The length of the CDR3 is 17 residues. Here the CDR3 DNA reads TGTGCCAGTAGTATGGGACAGGGACTAAAGGGCAATCAGCCCCAGCATTTT. It encodes CASSMGQGLKGNQPQHF.

The CDR3 sequence: CATLTELDRSTDTQYF. CDR3 in DNA: TGTGCCACCCTGACCGAACTAGACCGTAGCACAGATACGCAGTATTTT. V gene TRBV2 combines with J gene TRBJ2-3; D possibly corresponds to TRBD2 (5 bases). The V gene's germline CDR1 is SNHLY and CDR2 FYNNEI. Deletions cut 10 bases from V and 0 bases from J, with 20 bases between. This CDR3 is built from 16 residues.

This clone has more than one count but fewer than ten. V and J are TRBV27 and TRBJ2-4, with D perhaps TRBD1 (5 bases). The CDR3 spans 15 residues. Germline V gene data show CDR1 as MNHEY and CDR2 as SMNVEV (reference sequence). V was pared by 6 bases and J by 6 bases, with 18 bases between. The CDR3 DNA reads TGTGCCAGCAGCCCCTCCCGCAGGGCCTCAAACATTCAGTACTTC. This sequence encodes CASSPSRRASNIQYF.

In its sample, this clone was seen once. The V and J genes are TRBV27 and TRBJ2-7, with TRBD2 matching over 8 bases. Unmatched junction bases numbered 10, after V lost 3 bases and J lost 0 bases. The germline V gene has CDR1 MNHEY and CDR2 SMNVEV (reference sequence). This CDR3 region has 17 residues. The CDR3 protein is CASSFYGGGTSSYEQYF. CDR3 nucleotide sequence: TGTGCCAGCAGTTTTTACGGCGGGGGGACGAGCTCCTACGAGCAGTACTTC.

V is TRBV6-6 and J is TRBJ1-6, with 9 bases fitting TRBD1. J gave up 7 bases and V 6 bases, and 7 bases lay outside the gene matches. The CDR3 loop spans 15 amino acids. CDR1 MNHNY and CDR2 SVGAGI come from the germline V gene (reference sequence). The CDR3 protein is CASRQGQGVNSPLHF. As DNA, the CDR3 is TGTGCCAGCAGGCAGGGACAGGGCGTGAATTCACCCCTCCACTTT.

The chain's CDR3 is CASSEKGAGDYSGANVLTF. CDR3 nucleotides: TGTGCCAGCAGTGAGAAGGGGGCAGGCGATTACTCTGGGGCCAACGTCCTGACTTTC. The chain couples TRBV2 to TRBJ2-6; TRBD1 matches at 7 bases. With 3 bases clipped from V and 0 bases from J, the junction kept 11 bases outside the gene matches. The CDR3 has 19 residues. CDR1 is SNHLY and CDR2 is FYNNEI in the germline V gene.

V gene TRBV18 combines with J gene TRBJ2-7; 7 nucleotides match TRBD2. Germline CDR1 is KGHSH and CDR2 is LQKENI. This CDR3 has 14 residues. J gave up 5 bases and V 2 bases, and 6 bases lay outside the gene matches. CDR3 DNA: TGTGCCAGCTCACCAACGGGGGGTCTCGACGAGCAGTACTTC. It codes for CASSPTGGLDEQYF.

The chain recombines TRBV25-1 with TRBJ1-2, with 10 bases matching TRBD1. Trimming took 6 bases from V and 3 from J; bases not matched to a gene: 1. Germline V gives CDR1 MGHDK, CDR2 SYGVNS. The CDR3 loop spans 13 amino acids. The CDR3 is CASRGTGDYGYTF. For the CDR3, the DNA is TGTGCCAGCAGGGGGACAGGGGACTATGGCTACACCTTC.

This chain joins TRBV5-4 and TRBJ2-7; D uncertain. V was cut by 2 bases and J by 0 bases, with 6 bases left in between. From germline, CDR1 is SGHNT and CDR2 YYREEE (reference sequence). The length of the CDR3 is 13 residues. The CDR3 DNA reads TGTGCCAGCAGCTTAGCTAACTCCTACGAGCAGTACTTC. Its translation is CASSLANSYEQYF.

The rearrangement joins TRBV7-3 to TRBJ2-2; the D gene is possibly TRBD1 (6 bases). This CDR3 has 16 residues. Germline-derived CDR1 and CDR2 are SGHTA and FQGTGA. Trimming left V 1 base short and J 0 bases short, with 9 bases between. CDR3 in amino acids: CASSLSRGPNTGELFF. The CDR3 DNA is TGTGCCAGCAGCTTAAGCAGGGGCCCGAACACCGGGGAGCTGTTTTTT.

The rearrangement uses TRBV9 and TRBJ2-7, with 8 bases aligning to TRBD1. J gave up 4 bases and V 4 bases, and 10 bases lay outside the gene matches. Germline loops: CDR1 SGDLS, CDR2 YYNGEE. The CDR3 is made up of 15 amino acids. The CDR3: CASSPLGDRIYEQYF. CDR3 nucleotides: TGTGCCAGCAGCCCCTTGGGGGACAGGATATACGAGCAGTACTTC.

This clone was seen more than once but under ten times. The chain uses TRBV5-6 and TRBJ1-2, with D hard to call. Germline V gene sequence: CDR1 SGHDT, CDR2 YYEEEE. Trimming removed 0 bases from V and 4 bases from J, with 7 bases in between. The CDR3 sequence is 13 residues long. CDR3 region: CASSLASSYGYTF. As DNA, the CDR3 is TGTGCCAGCAGCTTGGCCTCCTCCTATGGCTACACCTTC.